This entry is about one T cell receptor beta chain. These data come from a study of blood T cell repertoires in COVID-19. Deletions cut 6 bases from V and 0 bases from J, with 11 bases between. Germline CDR1 is SQVTM and CDR2 is ANQGSEA. This CDR3 region has 13 residues. Generated by immunoSEQ multiplex PCR, the TCRdb table keeps only in-frame clones and is missing some. The repertoire holds around 380,000 clones, 81% seen once, with about 1.2% in the top ten. What was sequenced was peripheral blood. The clonotype originates from a human donor with acute or convalescent COVID-19. The donor label of this sample is uncertain. This rearrangement joins TRBV29-1 to TRBJ1-1; D gene ambiguous. The CDR3 nucleotides read TGCAGCGTGGCAGGTCGGATGAACACTGAAGCTTTCTTT. It specifies CSVAGRMNTEAFF.